This TCR beta chain was documented in a study of post-analysis software for immune sequencing data. Study details: The patients showed relapsing-remitting, secondary progressive and progressive-relapsing multiple sclerosis courses. Findings and limits, study-wide: Those samples that were prepared in the same batch co-clustered strongly by F measure. Controls significantly exceeded multiple sclerosis patients in normalized Chao1 diversity. TRBV5-6, TRBV5-1 and TRBV20-1 belonged to a set of a few TRBV segments that were more frequent in patients than controls.

In the case of this clonotype: As yet, its antigen is unknown.

Built from TCR beta cDNA, the libraries had unique molecular identifiers in them. A single record per CDR3 protein comes from TCRdb applying MiXCR to the PCR reads. The table records approximately 770,000 distinct CDR3 sequences, about 45% of them present only once. Trimming cost V 4 bases and J 8 bases; bases outside gene matches: 13. The CDR3 is made up of 15 amino acids. CDR1 LGHDT and CDR2 YNNKEL come from the germline V gene (reference sequence). This sequence originates from a girl between 5 and 17 years old with multiple sclerosis. The chain is built from TRBV3-1 and TRBJ1-2; 7 bases are a match to TRBD1. Sequencing input: blood. The DNA of the CDR3 is TGTGCCAGCAGCCGAGGGGGCGCGGAATTAGCCGGCTACACCTTC. Amino acids: CASSRGGAELAGYTF. Using reference TRBV3-1 and TRBJ1-2 for the parts outside the CDR3, the full variable domain is DTAVSQTPKYLVTQMGNDKSIKCEQNLGHDTMYWYKQDSKKFLKIMFSYNNKELIINETVPNRFSPKSPDKAHLNLHINSLELGDSAVYFCASSRGGAELAGYTFGSGTRLTVV.